This T cell receptor beta chain emerged from a study of T cells in Graves' hyperthyroidism and ophthalmopathy. Study as a whole: Peripheral blood sampling occurred at initial diagnosis, before any treatment. Whole-study findings and limits: A median around 6.4 months before onset, the model predicted ophthalmopathy.

This clonotype occurred many times. Antigen specificity is unknown. Amplified TCR beta CDR3 regions came from RNA transcripts. With the HTBI primer set, the TCR CDR3 went through a first round of RT-PCR. One entry per CDR3 protein results from TCRdb running MiXCR on the multiplex PCR reads. The sample yields hundreds of thousands of distinct CDR3 sequences, under 25% seen once. From germline, CDR1 is MNHNS and CDR2 SASEGT. V was shortened by 6 bases and J by 0 bases, with 11 bases between the two germline ends. The CDR3 is 14 amino acids. A Clinical Activity Score of at least 3, a NOSPECS grade of at least 4 and a duration under 3 months were recorded in the ophthalmopathy patients.

The material sequenced was blood. The TCR comes from a woman in her 70s with Graves' ophthalmopathy. This chain links TRBV6-1 with TRBJ1-1; D not resolved. CDR3 nucleotide sequence: TGTGCCAGCAGCGGCGGTAACATGAACACTGAAGCTTTCTTT. It yields the protein CASSGGNMNTEAFF.